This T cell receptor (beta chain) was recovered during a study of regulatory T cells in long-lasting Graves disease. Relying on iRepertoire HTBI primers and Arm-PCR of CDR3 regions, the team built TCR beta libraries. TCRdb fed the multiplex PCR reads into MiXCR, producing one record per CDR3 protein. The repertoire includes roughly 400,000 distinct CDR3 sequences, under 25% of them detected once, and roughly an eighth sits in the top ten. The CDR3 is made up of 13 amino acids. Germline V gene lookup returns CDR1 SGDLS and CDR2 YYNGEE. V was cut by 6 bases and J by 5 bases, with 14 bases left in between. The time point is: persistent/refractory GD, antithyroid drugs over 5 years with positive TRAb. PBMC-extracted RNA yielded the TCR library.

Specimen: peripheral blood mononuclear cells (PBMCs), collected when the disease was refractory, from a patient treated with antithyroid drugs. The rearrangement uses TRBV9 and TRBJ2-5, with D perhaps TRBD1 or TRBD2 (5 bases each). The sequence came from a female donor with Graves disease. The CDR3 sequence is CASNGGSGETQYF. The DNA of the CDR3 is TGTGCCAGCAATGGGGGATCCGGGGAGACCCAGTACTTC.